Sequencing of this T cell receptor (beta chain) was carried out in a study of Graves' ophthalmopathy and Graves' hyperthyroidism. Many counts were recorded for this clonotype. RNA transcripts provided the template for amplifying TCR beta CDR3 regions. HTBI primers were used in a first-round RT-PCR, which preceded a second-round multiplex PCR. One entry per CDR3 protein results from TCRdb running MiXCR on the multiplex PCR reads. The sample holds 350,000 to 400,000 distinct CDR3 sequences, about 17% seen once. This CDR3 has 16 amino acids. V was pared by 3 bases and J by 0 bases, with 14 bases between. From germline, CDR1 is KGHSH and CDR2 LQKENI.

The source is a woman younger than 35 with Graves' ophthalmopathy. The chain recombines TRBV18 with TRBJ1-1; possible D gene TRBD1, 6 bases. Material for sequencing was peripheral blood. Here the CDR3 reads CASSPLRQVLNTEAFF. CDR3 DNA sequence: TGTGCCAGCTCACCTCTAAGACAGGTCTTGAACACTGAAGCTTTCTTT.